The source of this T cell receptor (beta chain) is a study of cytomegalovirus exposure and HLA in healthy donors. The study, taken as a whole, reports: A later analysis linked a missense variant in DCLRE1C to the trimming of TCR beta V and J genes. CMV serostatus was the sole immune exposure information available. The study designated 150 to 200 TCR beta chains cytomegalovirus-associated. It is likely that the observed cluster of highly shared sequence variants was a sequencing artifact.

The CDR3 length is 17 residues. The V segment lost 2 bases and the J segment 6 bases; nucleotides outside the gene matches: 13. The germline gives CDR1 MGHDK, CDR2 SYGVNS. Both 60 Vbeta primers and 13 Jbeta primers went into the PCR. Generated by immunoSEQ multiplex PCR, the TCRdb table keeps only in-frame clones and is missing some. The sample includes 170,000 or so clones, 77% of them seen just once. This clone turned up a few times. Antigen specificity is unknown. Sequenced input: PBMCs. The chain links TRBV25-1 to TRBJ2-1; 7 bases are a match to TRBD2. This sequence was found in a woman in her sixties or seventies in good health and CMV-seropositive. The CDR3 nucleotides read TGTGCCAGCAGTGAAACGGTGGGTCTAGCGGACGCCAATGAGCAGTTCTTC. Translation gives CASSETVGLADANEQFF.